These 27 T cell receptor beta chains were all obtained from the same sample, sequenced in a study of blood T cell repertoires in COVID-19. TCRdb keeps only in-frame clones here, not all; method: immunoSEQ multiplex PCR. The sample has around 26,000 clones, 70% to 90% seen once. Sequencing was performed on peripheral blood. These TCRs come from a human donor with active COVID-19. The donor label of this sample is uncertain.

This clone appeared a single time. V is TRBV7-9 and J is TRBJ2-7; TRBD1 matches 8 bases. With V trimmed by 4 bases and J by 6 bases, 11 bases remained unmatched. This CDR3 contains 15 residues. CDR1 and CDR2 (germline): SEHNR, FQNEAQ (reference sequence). The DNA of the CDR3 is TGTGCCAGCAGCTCCTGGGACAGGTCGGAGGGCGAGCAGTACTTC. This sequence encodes CASSSWDRSEGEQYF.

About this clone itself: The junction and the germline gene differ at one end; a read error may be behind it. This chain links TRBV10-3 with TRBJ2-2, with 8 positions matching TRBD2. The CDR3 is made up of 13 amino acids. CDR1 is ENHRY, CDR2 SYGVKD, per germline. The CDR3 region is CAVSGSNTGELFF. CDR3 nucleotides: TGTGCCGTCAGCGGGAGTAACACCGGGGAGCTGTTTTTT.

The rearrangement joins TRBV9 to TRBJ1-2; the D gene is possibly TRBD1 (5 bases). Germline CDR1 SGDLS, CDR2 YYNGEE. CDR3 length: 15 residues. V dropped 0 bases and J dropped 3 bases, with 12 bases sitting between them. Here the CDR3 DNA reads TGTGCCAGCAGCGTAGGGGGGGAAGGGCACTATGGCTACACCTTC. This gives the protein CASSVGGEGHYGYTF.

CDR3 DNA sequence: TGCGCCAGCAGCCAAGTGACAGGGGAACGTTCACCCCTCCACTTT. This codes for CASSQVTGERSPLHF. The chain has TRBV4-1 and TRBJ1-6, with 8 bases identical to TRBD1. The CDR3 is 15 residues long. V shed 1 base and J 9 bases; nucleotides not matched to a gene: 5. From germline, CDR1 is MGHRA and CDR2 YSYEKL.

The chain links TRBV24-1 to TRBJ2-2; TRBD1 matches at 7 bases. CDR1 is KGHDR and CDR2 is SFDVKD in the germline V gene. The CDR3 covers 16 residues. With 5 bases clipped from V and 4 bases from J, the junction kept 9 bases outside the gene matches. CDR3 protein: CATSVGTAKVTGELFF. CDR3 sequence (DNA): TGTGCCACCAGTGTCGGGACAGCCAAAGTCACCGGGGAGCTGTTTTTT.

As to this clone: The same CDR3 is also encoded by other DNA sequences in this sample. This rearrangement joins TRBV27 to TRBJ1-3, with D unclear. The V and J ends lost 3 bases and 3 bases respectively, with 6 bases between them. The CDR3 has 13 amino acids. Germline CDR1 MNHEY, CDR2 SMNVEV (reference sequence). DNA for the CDR3: TGTGCCAGCAGTTTTCGCAGTGGAAACACCATATATTTT. Its translation: CASSFRSGNTIYF.

This clone was seen only a few times. The CDR3 region has the DNA TGTGCCAGCAGCCGTTTCAATGAGCAGTTCTTC. Translated: CASSRFNEQFF. The chain uses TRBV7-2 and TRBJ2-1, with no clear D. The CDR3 is made up of 11 amino acids. Per germline, CDR1 SGHTA and CDR2 FQGNSA. The V and J ends lost 5 bases and 6 bases respectively, with 5 bases between them.

This chain connects TRBV3-1 (or the pseudogene TRBV3-2) to TRBJ1-2; D gene unclear. V lost 0 bases and J lost 7, with 9 bases in between. This CDR3 has 13 amino acids. Germline CDR1 is LGHDT and CDR2 is YNNKEL (reference sequence). The CDR3 is CASSQDPTGGYTF. The CDR3, as DNA: TGTGCCAGCAGCCAAGACCCGACGGGTGGCTACACCTTC.

The chain joins TRBV7-6 to TRBJ2-1; 11 bases are a match to TRBD2. This CDR3 has 15 residues. CDR1 SGHVS and CDR2 FNYEAQ come from the germline V gene. The J segment lost 0 bases and the V segment lost 5 bases, leaving 0 bases of the junction unmatched. CDR3 DNA: TGTGCCAGCAGCACTAGCGGGAGCTCCTACAATGAGCAGTTCTTC. Its protein product is CASSTSGSSYNEQFF.

This chain links TRBV5-5 with TRBJ2-3; TRBD2 is a possible D gene (5 bases). The CDR3 runs to 15 residues. CDR1 and CDR2 (germline): SGHKS, YYEKEE (reference sequence). Trimming cost V 2 bases and J 0 bases, with 10 bases left between them. The CDR3 sequence: CASSFLRGSTDTQYF. The CDR3 region has the DNA TGTGCCAGCAGCTTCCTACGGGGTAGCACAGATACGCAGTATTTT.

This clone was seen only a few times. The chain uses TRBV7-2 and TRBJ2-7; 7 bases are shared with TRBD2. The CDR3 has 14 amino acids. From germline, CDR1 is SGHTA and CDR2 FQGNSA. V was pared by 5 bases and J by 5 bases, with 9 bases of the junction left unmatched. The CDR3 here is CASSPWSGGDEQYF. The CDR3 DNA reads TGTGCCAGCAGCCCCTGGAGTGGGGGGGACGAGCAGTACTTC.

This chain connects TRBV5-1 to TRBJ2-7, with 8 bases aligning to TRBD2. The CDR3 is 14 amino acids. Unmatched junction bases numbered 6, after V lost 2 bases and J lost 5 bases. The germline V gene has CDR1 SGHRS and CDR2 YFSETQ. CDR3 loop: CASSFGAGVHEQYF. The CDR3 region has the DNA TGCGCCAGCAGCTTTGGAGCGGGAGTCCACGAGCAGTACTTC.

Only a few counts were recorded for this clone. V usage is TRBV5-1 and J usage is TRBJ2-1; D is possibly TRBD2 (6 bases). With 3 bases removed from V and 2 bases from J, the gap between germline ends came to 12 bases. This CDR3 has 15 amino acids. Per germline, CDR1 SGHRS and CDR2 YFSETQ. The CDR3 DNA sequence: TGCGCCAGCAGCTCATCGGGAGTCCCCTACAATGAGCAGTTCTTC. Its translation: CASSSSGVPYNEQFF.

This chain connects TRBV9 to TRBJ1-2, with 7 bases lining up with TRBD1. Trimming took 3 bases from V and 2 from J; bases not matched to a gene: 10. CDR1 is SGDLS, CDR2 YYNGEE, per germline. This CDR3 is built from 16 residues. This CDR3 reads CASSAFDRDRNYGYTF. For the CDR3, the DNA is TGTGCCAGCAGCGCGTTTGATCGGGACAGAAACTATGGCTACACCTTC.

The V and J genes are TRBV10-3 and TRBJ2-6; D unclear. Germline V lookup: CDR1 ENHRY, CDR2 SYGVKD. The CDR3 consists of 16 residues. V lost 0 bases and J lost 2, with 8 bases in between. CDR3 sequence reads: CAISESMRTGANVLTF. As DNA, the CDR3 is TGTGCCATCAGTGAGTCGATGCGTACTGGGGCCAACGTCCTGACTTTC.

This chain uses TRBV19 with TRBJ1-5, with 7 bases identical to TRBD1. CDR1 is LNHDA, CDR2 SQIVND, per germline (reference sequence). This CDR3 is 16 amino acids long. The V segment lost 5 bases and the J segment 5 bases; nucleotides outside the gene matches: 12. The chain's CDR3 is CASSGPSGQRYQPQHF. DNA of the CDR3: TGTGCCAGTAGTGGCCCCTCGGGACAGCGATATCAGCCCCAGCATTTT.

The CDR3, as DNA: TGTGCCAGCAGCCCTACAGGGGGCAACACTGAAGCTTTCTTT. This gives the protein CASSPTGGNTEAFF. The chain recombines TRBV7-3 with TRBJ1-1, with 9 bases aligning to TRBD1. CDR3 length equals 14 residues. The V and J ends lost 5 bases and 2 bases, in that order; junction bases with no gene match: 3. CDR1 and CDR2 (germline): SGHTA, FQGTGA. Complete variable domain (other parts from reference TRBV7-3 and TRBJ1-1): GAGVSQTPSNKVTEKGKYVELRCDPISGHTALYWYRQSLGQGPEFLIYFQGTGAADDSGLPNDRFFAVRPEGSVSTLKIQRTERGDSAVYLCASSPTGGNTEAFFGQGTRLTVV.

V and J are TRBV27 and TRBJ2-7; 9 bases align to TRBD1. Germline V gives CDR1 MNHEY, CDR2 SMNVEV (reference sequence). The trim removed 5 bases at V and 3 bases at J, leaving 8 bases unmatched. CDR3 length: 15 residues. CDR3 amino acids: CASSPRTGANYEQYF. The CDR3 DNA reads TGTGCCAGCAGTCCCCGGACAGGGGCTAACTACGAGCAGTACTTC.

The CDR3 here is CASSGGTFTGELFF. Here the CDR3 DNA reads TGTGCCAGCAGCGGCGGCACCTTCACCGGGGAGCTGTTTTTT. This rearrangement joins TRBV14 to TRBJ2-2; D not resolved. Trimming removed 5 bases from V and 4 bases from J, with 11 bases in between. The CDR3 contains 14 residues. Germline V lookup: CDR1 SGHDN, CDR2 FVKESK.

This sequence joins TRBV7-9 and TRBJ2-3, with a possible D match to TRBD1 (5 bases). Per germline, CDR1 SEHNR and CDR2 FQNEAQ (reference sequence). V gave up 5 bases and J gave up 4 bases, with 10 bases separating them. CDR3 length equals 13 residues. CDR3 in DNA: TGTGCCAGCAGCGGACATCTCGCAGATACGCAGTATTTT. Protein sequence: CASSGHLADTQYF.

V usage is TRBV29-1 and J usage is TRBJ1-2, with D perhaps TRBD1 (5 bases). Germline values: CDR1 SQVTM, CDR2 ANQGSEA. This CDR3 is built from 12 residues. V lost 8 bases to trimming and J lost 5 bases, with 15 bases between them. CDR3 loop: CSFQGVGYGYTF. The DNA of the CDR3 is TGCAGCTTCCAGGGTGTAGGATATGGCTACACCTTC.

The V and J genes are TRBV6-5 and TRBJ2-7, with D possibly TRBD2 on 6 matching bases. From germline, CDR1 is MNHEY and CDR2 SVGAGI. The ends were cut back, 7 bases at V and 4 bases at J, with 14 bases in the middle. The CDR3 is 13 residues long. The CDR3 region is CASMPGGGYEQYF. CDR3 bases: TGTGCCAGCATGCCCGGGGGAGGATACGAGCAGTACTTC.

This chain joins TRBV15 and TRBJ1-1, with TRBD1 matching 7 bases. CDR1 and CDR2 (germline): LNHNV, YYDKDF (reference sequence). The junction had 5 bases not matched to a gene; V was cut back by 0 bases and J by 4 bases. The CDR3 contains 15 residues. CDR3 in amino acids: CATSRDQQGSTEAFF. The CDR3 nucleotides read TGTGCCACCAGCAGAGATCAACAGGGGAGCACTGAAGCTTTCTTT.

V gene TRBV3-1 (or the pseudogene TRBV3-2) combines with J gene TRBJ2-3, with D tentatively TRBD2 (6 bases). The CDR3 has 17 amino acids. Germline CDR1 is LGHDT and CDR2 is YNNKEL (reference sequence). V was cut by 1 base and J by 0 bases, with 14 bases left in between. DNA of the CDR3: TGTGCCAGCAGCCAAGTAATAGCGGAAACTAGCACAGATACGCAGTATTTT. Protein: CASSQVIAETSTDTQYF.

V is TRBV7-9 and J is TRBJ1-1; D remains unclear. Germline V gives CDR1 SEHNR, CDR2 FQNEAQ (reference sequence). There are 11 residues in the CDR3. CDR3 DNA: TGTGCTATAAACAGCTTTGCTGAAGCTTTCTTT. Its translation is CAINSFAEAFF.

The V and J genes are TRBV10-3 and TRBJ2-3, with 8 positions matching TRBD2. Losses at the gene ends were 3 bases for V and 4 bases for J; bases not matched to a gene: 9. Per germline, CDR1 ENHRY and CDR2 SYGVKD. This CDR3 contains 16 residues. DNA for the CDR3: TGTGCCATCAGTGAACGGGAGGGCCACTCTGCAGATACGCAGTATTTT. This translates into CAISEREGHSADTQYF.

The genes are TRBV21-1 and TRBJ2-7; the table's D gene call, TRBD1, was not cross checked with the DNA. TRBV21-1 is recorded as a pseudogene. The CDR3 covers 14 residues. The CDR3 DNA is TGTGCCAGCAGCAAAGGTCGGGACACCTACGAGCAGTACTTC. It specifies CASSKGRDTYEQYF.